This TCR beta chain was found in a study of T cells in Graves' hyperthyroidism and ophthalmopathy (dated by TCRdb to between 2018 and 2020). With regard to the full study: Peripheral blood samples were taken at the time of initial diagnosis, prior to any treatment. TCR V-J signatures able to tell the groups apart were searched for in a discovery cohort of some 100 patients, of whom 43 had Graves' ophthalmopathy and more than 55 had stable Graves' hyperthyroidism. Whether ophthalmopathy could be predicted prospectively was tested in an independent validation cohort made up of under 20 hyperthyroidism patients plus 17 patients who later progressed to ophthalmopathy. The 85 to 100 discovery patients were randomly split 7:3 into training and test sets. Thyroid tissue and blood T-cell repertoires from about six Graves' hyperthyroidism patients were also compared in the study. Once sampling was done, hyperthyroidism patients were given methimazole at a starting dose of 30 mg daily, whereas ophthalmopathy patients were given high-dose intravenous methylprednisolone. According to the paper, TCR Vbeta CDR3 sequencing was carried out on 135 peripheral blood samples, which came from more than 40 ophthalmopathy, under 85 hyperthyroidism and roughly 17 progressor patients. Findings and caveats that apply to the study as a whole: In validation, progression to ophthalmopathy was predicted by the model with 70.59% sensitivity and about 72% specificity, a median of about 6.4 months before onset. A 13 V-J signature model separated ophthalmopathy from stable hyperthyroidism, with 87.88% sensitivity and about 81% specificity in cross-validation and 80%/75% in testing. Most expanded thyroid clonotypes (frequency above 0.001) were also found in blood, which suggests that blood repertoires may mirror thyroid immune responses. Sample size was not statistically predetermined, and investigators were not blinded to group allocation.

The sample holds a few counts of this clonotype. No cognate antigen has been identified for it. A much larger clone lies a single base off, so this may be a read error. The CDR3 covers 14 residues, taking in both the cysteine and the phenylalanine. CDR3 DNA is the only sequence kept; it has 42 bases, read in frame from the first base. The germline V gene (reference sequence) provides CDR1 DFQATT and CDR2 SNEGSKA. The V end gives up 0 bases and the J end 9 bases, leaving 11 bases in the junction not matched to a gene. Hyperthyroidism patients were newly diagnosed, with disease duration under 2 months, and aged 18 to 65 years. Any patient with an uncontrolled infection, another autoimmune disease, pregnancy or lactation was excluded. Diagnoses were based on clinical symptoms, serum thyroxine and TRAb, thyroid ultrasound and orbital computed tomography. Blood from progressor patients was drawn when they were first diagnosed with hyperthyroidism, before any ophthalmopathy symptoms appeared. PBMCs were isolated from about 9.1 ml of fresh peripheral blood by Ficoll-Paque density gradient centrifugation. Progressor patients were first diagnosed with Graves' hyperthyroidism and then developed ophthalmopathy during follow-up. Total RNA was extracted with Trizol reagent, and quality was checked on an Agilent 2100 Bioanalyzer.

The TCR beta CDR3 regions were amplified from the RNA transcripts. The TCR CDR3 was subjected to a first round of RT-PCR using the HTBI primer set and the Qiagen OneStep RT-PCR kit. A second multiplex PCR round built the libraries, followed by size selection and purification. The libraries were sequenced on an Illumina HiSeq2000 using paired-end 100 bp reads. As for how the authors treated the data: SOAPnuke was used to process the raw data, with reads discarded if the reads contained adapters or uncalled bases, had a mean Phred below 15, or lacked an exact constant-primer or identifier match. High-quality paired reads were merged with COPE v1.2.5, and unique nucleotide sequences were defined as clonotypes. MiTCR v1.1 was used to align clonotypes to the IMGT TRBV, TRBD and TRBJ reference segments. Only V-J combinations with frequency above 0.0001, covering about 99% of repertoires, were analysed. The TCS score was defined as the ratio of F50 (clonal expansion) to E x V (chaos), calculated using BLOSUM62-based TCRdist between CDR3 peptides within each V-J. Welch's t-statistics and random forest reduced roughly 530 V-J features to 10 to 15, which were used in a naive Bayes classifier (R e1071). TCRdb handled the public reads itself, with Q25 trimming in fastp and clone calling in MiXCR, and kept productive beta chains. A single entry per CDR3 protein holds the most common genes and DNA from its merged rows. The V and J calls were determined by TCRdb, not by the authors. The sample table records approximately 260,000 distinct CDR3 sequences; about 16% of these occur just once. The ten largest clones capture over 30% of the sample.

The sequencing sample was made of blood. This receptor chain uses TRBV20-1 and TRBJ2-7; 7 middle bases align to TRBD1. The TCR originated in a woman between 50 and 59 years old with Graves' hyperthyroidism that later progressed to Graves' ophthalmopathy. The DNA reads as follows: TGCAGTGCTAGAGATCGGACAGGAGTTCACGGGCAGTACTTC. It is translated as CSARDRTGVHGQYF.